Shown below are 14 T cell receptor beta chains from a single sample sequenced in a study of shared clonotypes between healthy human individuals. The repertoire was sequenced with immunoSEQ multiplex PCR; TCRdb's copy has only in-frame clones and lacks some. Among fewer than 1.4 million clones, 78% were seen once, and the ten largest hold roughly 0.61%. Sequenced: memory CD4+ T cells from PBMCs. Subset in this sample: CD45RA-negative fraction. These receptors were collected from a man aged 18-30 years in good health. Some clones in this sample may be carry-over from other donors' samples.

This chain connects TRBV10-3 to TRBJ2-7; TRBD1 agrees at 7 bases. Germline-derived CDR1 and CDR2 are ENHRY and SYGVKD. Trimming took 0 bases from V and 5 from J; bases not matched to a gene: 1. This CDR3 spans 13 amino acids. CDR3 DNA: TGTGCCATCAGTGAGTCCAGGGGGAACGAGCAGTACTTC. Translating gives CAISESRGNEQYF.

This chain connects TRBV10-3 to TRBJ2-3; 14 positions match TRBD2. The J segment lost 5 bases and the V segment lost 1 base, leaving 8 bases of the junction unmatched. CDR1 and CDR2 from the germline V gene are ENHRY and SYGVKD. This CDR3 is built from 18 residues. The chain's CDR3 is CAISELSGTSGSQDTQYF. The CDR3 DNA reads TGTGCCATCAGTGAGTTGAGTGGGACTAGCGGGAGTCAAGATACGCAGTATTTT.

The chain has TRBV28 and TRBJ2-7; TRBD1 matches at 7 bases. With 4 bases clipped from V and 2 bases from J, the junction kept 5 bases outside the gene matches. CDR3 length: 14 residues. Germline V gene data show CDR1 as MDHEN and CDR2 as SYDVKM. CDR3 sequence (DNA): TGTGCCAGCAGTTCGGGACAGACAGCCTACGAGCAGTACTTC. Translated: CASSSGQTAYEQYF.

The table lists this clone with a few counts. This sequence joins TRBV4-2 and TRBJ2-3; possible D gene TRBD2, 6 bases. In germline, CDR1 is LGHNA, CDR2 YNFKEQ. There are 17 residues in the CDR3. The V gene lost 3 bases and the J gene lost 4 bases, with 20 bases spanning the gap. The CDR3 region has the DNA TGTGCCAGCAGCCAGGCACTGACTAGTGGGCGCGCAGATACGCAGTATTTT. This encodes CASSQALTSGRADTQYF.

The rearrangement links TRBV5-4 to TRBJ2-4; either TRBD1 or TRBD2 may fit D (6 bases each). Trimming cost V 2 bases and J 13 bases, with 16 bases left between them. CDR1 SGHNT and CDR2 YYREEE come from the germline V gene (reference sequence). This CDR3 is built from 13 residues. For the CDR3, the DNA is TGTGCCAGCAGCTTATTGGGGGCGGGACGCCAGTACTTC. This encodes CASSLLGAGRQYF.

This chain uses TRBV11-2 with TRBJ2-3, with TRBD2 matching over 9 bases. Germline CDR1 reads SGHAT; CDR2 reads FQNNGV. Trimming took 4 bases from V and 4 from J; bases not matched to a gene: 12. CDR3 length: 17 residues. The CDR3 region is CASSSAGRREGSDTQYF. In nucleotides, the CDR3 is TGTGCCAGCAGCTCAGCCGGTCGGCGGGAGGGTTCAGATACGCAGTATTTT.

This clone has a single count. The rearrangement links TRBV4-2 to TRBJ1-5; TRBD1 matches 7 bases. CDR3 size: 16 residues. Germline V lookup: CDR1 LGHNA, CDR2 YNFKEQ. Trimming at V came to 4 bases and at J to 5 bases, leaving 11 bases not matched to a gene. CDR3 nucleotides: TGTGCCAGCAGCCTAACCACAGGGGTTCAAGATCAGCCCCAGCATTTT. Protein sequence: CASSLTTGVQDQPQHF.

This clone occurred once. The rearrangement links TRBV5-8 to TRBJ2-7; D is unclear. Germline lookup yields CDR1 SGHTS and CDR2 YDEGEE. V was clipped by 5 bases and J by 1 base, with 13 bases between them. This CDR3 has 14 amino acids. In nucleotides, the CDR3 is TGTGCCAGCAGTTCTACGACCTATTCCTACGAGCAGTACTTC. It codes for CASSSTTYSYEQYF.

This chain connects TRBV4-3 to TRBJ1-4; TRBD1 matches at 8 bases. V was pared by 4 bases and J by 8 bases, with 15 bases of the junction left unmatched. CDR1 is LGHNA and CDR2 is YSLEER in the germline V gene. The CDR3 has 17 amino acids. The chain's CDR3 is CASSPSPRGQAVEKLFF. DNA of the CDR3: TGCGCCAGCAGCCCAAGCCCCAGGGGGCAAGCGGTGGAAAAACTGTTTTTT.

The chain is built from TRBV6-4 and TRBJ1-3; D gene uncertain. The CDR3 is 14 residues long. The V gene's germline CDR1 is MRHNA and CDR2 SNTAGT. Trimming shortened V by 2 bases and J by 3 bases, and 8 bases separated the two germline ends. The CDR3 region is CASSDRRRGNTIYF. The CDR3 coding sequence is TGTGCCAGCAGTGACAGACGCCGTGGAAACACCATATATTTT.

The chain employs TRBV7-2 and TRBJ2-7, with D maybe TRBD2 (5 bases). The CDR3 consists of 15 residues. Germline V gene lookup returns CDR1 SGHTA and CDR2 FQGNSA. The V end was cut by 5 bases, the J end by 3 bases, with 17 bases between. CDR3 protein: CASSLEVGGYYEQYF. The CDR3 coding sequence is TGTGCCAGCAGCCTAGAGGTAGGCGGGTACTACGAGCAGTACTTC.

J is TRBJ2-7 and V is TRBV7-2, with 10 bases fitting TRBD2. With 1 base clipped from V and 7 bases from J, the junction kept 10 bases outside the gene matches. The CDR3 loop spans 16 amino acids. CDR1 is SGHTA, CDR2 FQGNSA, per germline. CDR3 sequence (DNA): TGTGCCAGCAGCTTAGACTCCCTAGCGGGAGCTCGGGAGCAGTACTTC. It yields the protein CASSLDSLAGAREQYF. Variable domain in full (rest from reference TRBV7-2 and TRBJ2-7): GAGVSQSPSNKVTEKGKDVELRCDPISGHTALYWYRQSLGQGLEFLIYFQGNSAPDKSGLPSDRFSAERTGGSVSTLTIQRTQQEDSAVYLCASSLDSLAGAREQYFGPGTRLTVT.

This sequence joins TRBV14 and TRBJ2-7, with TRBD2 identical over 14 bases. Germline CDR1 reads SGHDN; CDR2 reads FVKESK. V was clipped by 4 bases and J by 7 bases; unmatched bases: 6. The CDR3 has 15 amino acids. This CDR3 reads CASSPGLAGVKEQYF. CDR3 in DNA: TGTGCCAGCAGCCCGGGACTAGCGGGAGTGAAGGAGCAGTACTTC. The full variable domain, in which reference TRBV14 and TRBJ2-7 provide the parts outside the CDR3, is EAGVTQFPSHSVIEKGQTVTLRCDPISGHDNLYWYRRVMGKEIKFLLHFVKESKQDESGMPNNRFLAERTGGTYSTLKVQPAELEDSGVYFCASSPGLAGVKEQYFGPGTRLTVT.

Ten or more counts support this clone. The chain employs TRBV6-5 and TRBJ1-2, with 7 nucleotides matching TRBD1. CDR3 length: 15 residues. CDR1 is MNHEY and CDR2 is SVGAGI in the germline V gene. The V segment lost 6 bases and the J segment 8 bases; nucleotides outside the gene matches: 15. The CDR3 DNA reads TGTGCCAGCAGCCTCCGGGACAGCCAGGTGTCCGGCTACACCTTC. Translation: CASSLRDSQVSGYTF.